The entry below describes one T cell receptor beta chain. Antigen: not known. The treatment was: roughly 11-day PBMC culture with coronavirus spike peptide pools or control peptides (ViraFEST assay). Before the COVID-19 pandemic (2011-2018), CD4+ T cells were obtained from the unexposed donor. CD4+ T cells that had been cultured provided DNA sequenced with the Oncomine TCR Beta short-read assay. In TCRdb, the PCR reads were re-called with MiXCR into one record per CDR3 protein. Counted here are 8,500 to 9,000 distinct CDR3 sequences, 45% occurring once; the ten biggest clones make up about a tenth. This specimen belongs to a study of vaccination and CD4 T cells after COVID-19. Trimming left V 2 bases short and J 7 bases short, with 20 bases between. Germline V gives CDR1 MGHRA, CDR2 YSYEKL. CDR3 length: 16 amino acids.

This sequence was found in a human donor in good health. This chain links TRBV4-1 with TRBJ1-1, with D perhaps matching TRBD1 (6 bases). The sample comprised CD4+ T cells from blood, cultured in vitro. The CDR3 loop is CASSQWTAGAPHEAFF. The CDR3 DNA follows: TGCGCCAGCAGCCAATGGACAGCCGGCGCGCCGCATGAAGCTTTCTTT.